The present entry profiles one T cell receptor beta chain with its context. This sample was taken from a study of blood T cell repertoires in COVID-19. The wider study: Sample material is recorded as cDNA or gDNA derived from T cells, B-cell-depleted T cells, or PBMCs.

The CDR3 length is 16 residues. The germline V gene encodes CDR1 LNHDA and CDR2 SQIVND (reference sequence). V was shortened by 3 bases and J by 1 base, with 15 bases between the two germline ends. Authors' methods: Amplification of reference gene primers provided the estimated nucleated cell counts. Assay used: immunoSEQ multiplex PCR; TCRdb lists only in-frame clones, some missing. That table furnishes V, J and clone size, whereas the DNA furnished D and trimming. The sample contains approximately 170,000 clones, 83% of which appear only once. Input material: peripheral blood. This TCR was recovered from a woman aged 70-85 years with COVID-19, enrolled during active disease. The V call is TRBV19, the J call TRBJ1-1; possible D gene TRBD1, 5 bases. This chain's CDR3 is CASSIAWGVGNTEAFF. CDR3 coding DNA: TGTGCCAGTAGTATCGCATGGGGGGTAGGGAACACTGAAGCTTTCTTT.